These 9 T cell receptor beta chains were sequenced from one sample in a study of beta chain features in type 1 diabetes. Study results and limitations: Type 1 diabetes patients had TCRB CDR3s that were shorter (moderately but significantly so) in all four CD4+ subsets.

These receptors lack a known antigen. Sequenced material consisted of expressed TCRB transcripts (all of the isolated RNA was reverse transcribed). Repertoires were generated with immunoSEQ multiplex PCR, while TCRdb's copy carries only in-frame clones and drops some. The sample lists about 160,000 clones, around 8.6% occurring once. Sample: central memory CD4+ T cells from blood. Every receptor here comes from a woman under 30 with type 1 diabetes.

Here the CDR3 reads CASSPETSGTYNEQFF. The CDR3 bases are TGTGCCAGCTCACCAGAGACTAGCGGGACTTACAATGAGCAGTTCTTC. This rearrangement joins TRBV18 to TRBJ2-1; the match to TRBD2 covers 11 bases. The germline CDR1 and CDR2 sequences are KGHSH and LQKENI. The ends lost 2 bases at V and 4 bases at J; junction bases unmatched: 4. The CDR3 length is 16 residues.

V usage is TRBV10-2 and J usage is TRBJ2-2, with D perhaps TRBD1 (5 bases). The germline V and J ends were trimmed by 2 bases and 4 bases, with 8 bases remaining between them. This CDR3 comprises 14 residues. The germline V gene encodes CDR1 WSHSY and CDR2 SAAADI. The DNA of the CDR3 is TGCGCCAGCAGTGAGAATGGGGCCACCGGGGAGCTGTTTTTT. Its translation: CASSENGATGELFF.

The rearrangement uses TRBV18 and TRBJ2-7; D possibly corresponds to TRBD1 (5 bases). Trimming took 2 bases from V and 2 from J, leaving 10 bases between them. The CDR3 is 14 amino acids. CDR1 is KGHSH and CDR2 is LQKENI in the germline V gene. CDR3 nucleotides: TGTGCCAGCTCACCAGACGGACAAGCCTACGAGCAGTACTTC. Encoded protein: CASSPDGQAYEQYF.

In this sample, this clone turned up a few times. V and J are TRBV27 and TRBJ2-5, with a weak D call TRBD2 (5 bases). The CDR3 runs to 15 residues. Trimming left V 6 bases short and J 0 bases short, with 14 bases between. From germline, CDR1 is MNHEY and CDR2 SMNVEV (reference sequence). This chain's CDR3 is CASRLTGINQETQYF. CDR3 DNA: TGTGCCAGCAGACTGACCGGGATAAACCAAGAGACCCAGTACTTC.

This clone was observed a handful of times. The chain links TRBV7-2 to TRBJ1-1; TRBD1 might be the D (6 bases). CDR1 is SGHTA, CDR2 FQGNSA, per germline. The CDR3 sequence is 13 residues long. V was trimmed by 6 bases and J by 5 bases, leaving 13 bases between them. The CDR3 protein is CASSLQGLTEAFF. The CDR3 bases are TGTGCCAGCAGTTTACAGGGTCTTACTGAAGCTTTCTTT.

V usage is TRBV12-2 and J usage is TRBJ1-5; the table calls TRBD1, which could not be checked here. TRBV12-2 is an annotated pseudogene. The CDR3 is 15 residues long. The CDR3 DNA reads TGTGCAAGTCGCTTAGTGGGGACAGGGGGCCAGCCCCAGCATTTT. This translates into CASRLVGTGGQPQHF.

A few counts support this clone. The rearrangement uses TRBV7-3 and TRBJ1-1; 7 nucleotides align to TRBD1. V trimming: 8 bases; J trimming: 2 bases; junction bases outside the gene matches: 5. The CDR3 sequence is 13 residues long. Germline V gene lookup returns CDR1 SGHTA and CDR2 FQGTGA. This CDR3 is CASRTGINTEAFF. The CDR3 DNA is TGTGCCAGCCGGACAGGTATTAACACTGAAGCTTTCTTT.

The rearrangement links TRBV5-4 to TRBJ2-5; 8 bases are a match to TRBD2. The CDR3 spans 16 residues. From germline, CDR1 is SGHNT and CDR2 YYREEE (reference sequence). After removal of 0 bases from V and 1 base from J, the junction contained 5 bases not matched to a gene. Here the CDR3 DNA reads TGTGCCAGCAGCTTGGCCGCGGGGGGATTCCAAGAGACCCAGTACTTC. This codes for CASSLAAGGFQETQYF.

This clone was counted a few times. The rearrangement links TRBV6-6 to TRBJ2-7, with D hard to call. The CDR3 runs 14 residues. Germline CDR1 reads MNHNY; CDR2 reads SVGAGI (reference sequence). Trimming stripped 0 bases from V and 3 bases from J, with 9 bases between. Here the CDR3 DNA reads TGTGCCAGCAGTTACTCGAACGGAGACTACGAGCAGTACTTC. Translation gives CASSYSNGDYEQYF.